This passage covers 10 T cell receptor beta chains from one sample sequenced in a study of control samples from healthy donors and cancer patients. The protocol was immunoSEQ multiplex PCR, while the TCRdb copy is restricted to in-frame clones and leaves out a portion. The table includes 100,000 or so clones, 83% detected once. What was sequenced was blood. The receptors derive from a woman between 50 and 59 years old in good health.

As DNA, the CDR3 is TGTGCCAGCAGTCAAGGAAGAGAAAAACTGTTTTTT. Protein: CASSQGREKLFF. The chain recombines TRBV27 with TRBJ1-4; D is unclear. CDR1 and CDR2 from the germline V gene are MNHEY and SMNVEV (reference sequence). The V gene lost 5 bases and the J gene lost 8 bases, with 9 bases spanning the gap. The CDR3 contains 12 residues.

This chain joins TRBV10-3 and TRBJ2-2; 9 bases agree with TRBD2. The CDR3 is 19 residues long. V lost 4 bases, J lost 6 bases, and 18 bases stayed unmatched. The germline gives CDR1 ENHRY, CDR2 SYGVKD. The CDR3 reads CAISATPGGASGDAGELFF. The DNA for the CDR3 is TGTGCCATCAGTGCGACCCCCGGAGGGGCTAGCGGGGACGCCGGGGAGCTGTTTTTT.

This chain connects TRBV28 to TRBJ1-2; no reliable D call. V lost 5 bases and J lost 6, with 13 bases in between. Germline CDR1 reads MDHEN; CDR2 reads SYDVKM. The CDR3 is 13 residues long. CDR3 amino acids: CASSAVRFNGYTF. For the CDR3, the DNA is TGTGCCAGCAGTGCAGTCCGTTTCAATGGCTACACCTTC.

The chain links TRBV6-6 to TRBJ1-6; a weak D match, TRBD1 (6 bases). Germline values: CDR1 MNHNY, CDR2 SVGAGI (reference sequence). Trimming removed 3 bases at V and 6 bases at J, with 12 bases between. This CDR3 region has 15 residues. The CDR3 loop is CASSYTGKGNSPLHF. For the CDR3, the DNA is TGTGCCAGCAGTTATACAGGGAAGGGTAATTCACCCCTCCACTTT.

The table lists this clone with a few counts. V gene TRBV7-9 combines with J gene TRBJ1-2; D is undetermined. The V gene lost 0 bases and the J gene lost 6 bases, with 8 bases spanning the gap. From germline, CDR1 is SEHNR and CDR2 FQNEAQ (reference sequence). The CDR3 runs to 13 residues. CDR3 sequence: CASSLAREDGYTF. The CDR3 DNA is TGTGCCAGCAGCTTAGCGAGGGAGGATGGCTACACCTTC.

The chain couples TRBV7-9 to TRBJ1-1; the D is unclear. The germline gives CDR1 SEHNR, CDR2 FQNEAQ (reference sequence). Trimming stripped 0 bases from V and 11 bases from J, with 16 bases between. The CDR3 has 14 residues. CDR3: CASSLASAALLAFF. The DNA for the CDR3 is TGTGCCAGCAGCTTAGCGTCGGCAGCCCTCCTCGCTTTCTTT.

The V call is TRBV3-1 (or the pseudogene TRBV3-2), the J call TRBJ1-6; TRBD1 might be the D (6 bases). Per the germline V gene, CDR1 is LGHDT and CDR2 is YNNKEL (reference sequence). V dropped 6 bases and J dropped 0 bases, with 12 bases sitting between them. The CDR3 contains 16 residues. The CDR3 reads CASSQGSDSYNSPLHF. The CDR3 DNA follows: TGTGCCAGCAGTCAGGGGTCCGACTCCTATAATTCACCCCTCCACTTT.

This clone has only one observation. Here the CDR3 reads CASSWTALTGQETQYF. DNA of the CDR3: TGCGCCAGCAGCTGGACCGCCTTGACAGGACAAGAGACCCAGTACTTC. The chain is built from TRBV5-1 and TRBJ2-5, with a weak D call TRBD1 (6 bases). Trimming removed 3 bases at V and 2 bases at J, with 17 bases between. Germline CDR1 is SGHRS and CDR2 is YFSETQ. The length of the CDR3 is 16 residues.

In this sample, this clone turned up once. The chain has TRBV5-1 and TRBJ1-2; 9 nucleotides agree with TRBD1. The CDR3 has 14 residues. Germline lookup yields CDR1 SGHRS and CDR2 YFSETQ. The V gene end was trimmed by 6 bases and the J gene end by 3 bases; junction bases not matched to a gene: 6. CDR3 protein: CASNRDRDDYGYTF. CDR3 in DNA: TGCGCCAGCAACCGGGACAGGGACGACTATGGCTACACCTTC. The complete variable domain, with remaining parts taken from reference TRBV5-1 and TRBJ1-2, reads KAGVTQTPRYLIKTRGQQVTLSCSPISGHRSVSWYQQTPGQGLQFLFEYFSETQRNKGNFPGRFSGRQFSNSRSEMNVSTLELGDSALYLCASNRDRDDYGYTFGSGTRLTVV.

The genes are TRBV13 and TRBJ1-5; D ambiguous. CDR3 length equals 14 residues. Germline V gene lookup returns CDR1 PRHDT and CDR2 FYEKMQ (reference sequence). V lost 2 bases, J lost 4 bases, and 9 bases lay in between. The chain's CDR3 is CASSLWADNQPQHF. The DNA for the CDR3 is TGTGCCAGCAGCTTATGGGCCGATAATCAGCCCCAGCATTTT.